This T cell receptor (beta chain) came from a study of identical twins. Looked up from germline, CDR1 is DFQATT and CDR2 is SNEGSKA (reference sequence). Trimming removed 1 base from V and 9 bases from J; junction bases left unmatched: 4. CDR3 length: 13 amino acids. There are many counts of this clonotype. From the 5' RACE reads, TCRdb called clonotypes with MiXCR, one entry per CDR3 protein. Of 520,000 or so distinct CDR3 sequences detected, less than 25% appear once; the ten largest clones hold roughly 0.9%. In addition, the sample was reused for a study of T cells expressing NK-cell markers. That publication notes: HCMV seropositivity characterized most of the eight sequenced donors, and seronegativity one.

The chain employs TRBV20-1 and TRBJ2-1; 9 nucleotides match TRBD2. This sequence originates from a woman between 18 and 29 years old in good health. Sequenced sample: CD4+ T cells sorted from blood. CDR3 nucleotide sequence: TGCAGTGCTAGAGGACTAGCGGAGTTTGAGCAGTTCTTC. This gives the protein CSARGLAEFEQFF.